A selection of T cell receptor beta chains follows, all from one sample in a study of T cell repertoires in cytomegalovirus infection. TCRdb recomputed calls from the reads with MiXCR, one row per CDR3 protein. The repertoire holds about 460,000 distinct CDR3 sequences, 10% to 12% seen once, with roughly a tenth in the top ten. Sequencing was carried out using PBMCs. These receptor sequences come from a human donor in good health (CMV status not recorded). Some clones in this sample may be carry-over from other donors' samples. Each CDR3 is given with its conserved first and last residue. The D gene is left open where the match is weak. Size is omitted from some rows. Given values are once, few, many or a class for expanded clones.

cdr3_nt: TGTGCCAGTAAAGGACTAGCGGGAGATTATGAGCAGTTCTTC
cdr3_aa: CASKGLAGDYEQFF
cdr3_length: 14
v_call: TRBV19
clone_size: many
d_call: TRBD2
j_call: TRBJ2-1

cdr3_nt: TGTGCCAGCAGCCCCGGCGTGGCGTGGACCCAGTACTTC
cdr3_aa: CASSPGVAWTQYF
cdr3_length: 13
v_call: TRBV28
clone_size: .
d_call: .
j_call: TRBJ2-5

cdr3_nt: TGTGCCAGCAGCTTAGAACCGCCCGATACGCAGTATTTT
cdr3_aa: CASSLEPPDTQYF
cdr3_length: 13
v_call: TRBV11-3
clone_size: many
d_call: .
j_call: TRBJ2-3

cdr3_nt: TGCAGCGTTGTGGCAGGGGCCGGGGCCAACGTCCTGACTTTC
cdr3_aa: CSVVAGAGANVLTF
cdr3_length: 14
v_call: TRBV29-1
clone_size: .
d_call: .
j_call: TRBJ2-6

cdr3_nt: TGTGCCAGCAGTGAAGCAAGGTCGGCGGGGGCCAACGTCCTGACTTTC
cdr3_aa: CASSEARSAGANVLTF
cdr3_length: 16
v_call: TRBV2
clone_size: few
d_call: .
j_call: TRBJ2-6

cdr3_nt: TGTGCCACCAGCAGAGACCCGACAGGGGCTGTCCAGCCCCAGCATTTT
cdr3_aa: CATSRDPTGAVQPQHF
cdr3_length: 16
v_call: TRBV15
clone_size: few
d_call: TRBD1
j_call: TRBJ1-5

cdr3_nt: TGTGCCAGCAGCTCGGGACACAGATCCTACAATGAGCAGTTCTTC
cdr3_aa: CASSSGHRSYNEQFF
cdr3_length: 15
v_call: TRBV7-3
clone_size: many
d_call: .
j_call: TRBJ2-1

cdr3_nt: TGTGCCAGCAGGTCGGACTTTAGGAGAAGGATTGGCACCGGGGAGCTGTTTTTT
cdr3_aa: CASRSDFRRRIGTGELFF
cdr3_length: 18
v_call: TRBV6-1
clone_size: few
d_call: .
j_call: TRBJ2-2

cdr3_nt: TGTGCCAGCAGTCTACAGGGGAGGTACTACGAGCAGTACTTC
cdr3_aa: CASSLQGRYYEQYF
cdr3_length: 14
v_call: TRBV12-3/TRBV12-4
clone_size: .
d_call: .
j_call: TRBJ2-7

cdr3_nt: TGTGCCAGCAGCCAAGAAGGTCGGAGTTGGGAGACCCAGTACTTC
cdr3_aa: CASSQEGRSWETQYF
cdr3_length: 15
v_call: TRBV3-1
clone_size: few
d_call: .
j_call: TRBJ2-5

cdr3_nt: TGTGCCAGCAGCCAGGCTTCCACAACAGGGGGTGAAATATTTGAATATTTT
cdr3_aa: CASSQASTTGGEIFEYF
cdr3_length: 17
v_call: TRBV4-2
clone_size: many
d_call: TRBD1
j_call: TRBJ1-3

cdr3_nt: TGTGCCAGCAGCCCTAAGGGTGGAGCCGACTCTGGAAACACCATATATTTT
cdr3_aa: CASSPKGGADSGNTIYF
cdr3_length: 17
v_call: TRBV7-9
clone_size: many
d_call: .
j_call: TRBJ1-3

cdr3_nt: TGCAGTGCTAGGGCGTTTATTCGGACAGCGAGCTCCTACGAGCAGTACTTC
cdr3_aa: CSARAFIRTASSYEQYF
cdr3_length: 17
v_call: TRBV20-1
clone_size: many
d_call: .
j_call: TRBJ2-7

cdr3_nt: TGTGCCAGCAGTTACCGACGCACCGGGCTCGCCTACGAGCAGTACTTC
cdr3_aa: CASSYRRTGLAYEQYF
cdr3_length: 16
v_call: TRBV6-5
clone_size: many
d_call: .
j_call: TRBJ2-7

cdr3_nt: TGTGCCAGCAGTCCGTTGCAGCTGGCTGAGCAGTTCTTC
cdr3_aa: CASSPLQLAEQFF
cdr3_length: 13
v_call: TRBV12-3/TRBV12-4
clone_size: many
d_call: .
j_call: TRBJ2-1

cdr3_nt: TGTGCCAGCAGCCAAGATCGGGGACAGAGCTTTAATTCACCCCTCCACTTT
cdr3_aa: CASSQDRGQSFNSPLHF
cdr3_length: 17
v_call: TRBV3-1
clone_size: .
d_call: TRBD1
j_call: TRBJ1-6

cdr3_nt: TGTGCCAGCAGTTCCCCCGGATTCTTGTCCCAGCATTTT
cdr3_aa: CASSSPGFLSQHF
cdr3_length: 13
v_call: TRBV7-8
clone_size: many
d_call: .
j_call: TRBJ1-5

cdr3_nt: TGTGCCAGCAGTTCTCCTCAGGGTTCTGGAAACACCATATATTTT
cdr3_aa: CASSSPQGSGNTIYF
cdr3_length: 15
v_call: TRBV28
clone_size: many
d_call: .
j_call: TRBJ1-3

cdr3_nt: TGTGCCAGCAGTTTCAGGGGGAGTGGGGAAAAACTGTTTTTT
cdr3_aa: CASSFRGSGEKLFF
cdr3_length: 14
v_call: TRBV12-3/TRBV12-4
clone_size: many
d_call: TRBD1
j_call: TRBJ1-4

cdr3_nt: TGTGCCAGCAGCTTGATCCTCAGGCAGGGGGCGATGAACACTGAAGCTTTCTTT
cdr3_aa: CASSLILRQGAMNTEAFF
cdr3_length: 18
v_call: TRBV5-8
clone_size: .
d_call: TRBD1
j_call: TRBJ1-1

cdr3_nt: TGTGCCACCAGTGACAACTTGAGGACAGATACGCAGTATTTT
cdr3_aa: CATSDNLRTDTQYF
cdr3_length: 14
v_call: TRBV24-1
clone_size: .
d_call: .
j_call: TRBJ2-3

cdr3_nt: TGCGCCAGCAGCTTGGCGGAGACATTCGGCGAGCAGTACTTC
cdr3_aa: CASSLAETFGEQYF
cdr3_length: 14
v_call: TRBV5-1
clone_size: .
d_call: .
j_call: TRBJ2-7

cdr3_nt: TGCAGTGCCGGGAGACCTAGCAGAGGCACCGGGGAGCTGTTTTTT
cdr3_aa: CSAGRPSRGTGELFF
cdr3_length: 15
v_call: TRBV20-1
clone_size: .
d_call: .
j_call: TRBJ2-2

cdr3_nt: TGCAGTGCAGCAGACCGACTAGCGGGAGGGTACGAGCAGTACTTC
cdr3_aa: CSAADRLAGGYEQYF
cdr3_length: 15
v_call: TRBV20-1
clone_size: many
d_call: TRBD2
j_call: TRBJ2-7

cdr3_nt: TGCAGTGCCGAGGAGGCAAAGACAGATACGCAGTATTTT
cdr3_aa: CSAEEAKTDTQYF
cdr3_length: 13
v_call: TRBV20-1
clone_size: many
d_call: .
j_call: TRBJ2-3

cdr3_nt: TGTGCCGGGGCGTCGAACACCGGGGAGCTGTTTTTT
cdr3_aa: CAGASNTGELFF
cdr3_length: 12
v_call: TRBV6-2/TRBV6-3
clone_size: many
d_call: .
j_call: TRBJ2-2

cdr3_nt: TGCAGTGCCCGAGACAGGGTTCAGCAGTACTTC
cdr3_aa: CSARDRVQQYF
cdr3_length: 11
v_call: TRBV20-1
clone_size: many
d_call: TRBD1
j_call: TRBJ2-7

cdr3_nt: TGTGCCAGCAGCCCCTGGGGCAGGGGGAAGCTAACAGATACGCAGTATTTT
cdr3_aa: CASSPWGRGKLTDTQYF
cdr3_length: 17
v_call: TRBV7-6
clone_size: many
d_call: TRBD1
j_call: TRBJ2-3

cdr3_nt: TGTGCCAGCAGCTTAGCCGCGCTCTACGAGCAGTACTTC
cdr3_aa: CASSLAALYEQYF
cdr3_length: 13
v_call: TRBV7-2
clone_size: .
d_call: .
j_call: TRBJ2-7

cdr3_nt: TGTGCCAGCAGCCAAGAGGGAGGGCCTGAAGCTTTCTTT
cdr3_aa: CASSQEGGPEAFF
cdr3_length: 13
v_call: TRBV3-1
clone_size: few
d_call: .
j_call: TRBJ1-1

cdr3_nt: TGCAGTGCTAGGGAAGTAGGGACCGCGGCAAGAAGAACTGAAGCTTTCTTT
cdr3_aa: CSAREVGTAARRTEAFF
cdr3_length: 17
v_call: TRBV20-1
clone_size: many
d_call: .
j_call: TRBJ1-1

cdr3_nt: TGTGCCACCAGCAGAGCCCGGGACGGCTTCAATGAGCAGTTCTTC
cdr3_aa: CATSRARDGFNEQFF
cdr3_length: 15
v_call: TRBV15
clone_size: .
d_call: .
j_call: TRBJ2-1

cdr3_nt: TGCAGTGCTCCCACCCCCGGACAGGTGAACACTGAAGCTTTCTTT
cdr3_aa: CSAPTPGQVNTEAFF
cdr3_length: 15
v_call: TRBV20-1
clone_size: .
d_call: TRBD1
j_call: TRBJ1-1

cdr3_nt: TGTGCCAGTAGTATACCGTCGACTAGCGGGGGGATCTACGAGCAGTACTTC
cdr3_aa: CASSIPSTSGGIYEQYF
cdr3_length: 17
v_call: TRBV19
clone_size: many
d_call: TRBD2
j_call: TRBJ2-7

cdr3_nt: TGCGCCAGCAGCCAAACAACAGCCCCCGGGGCTTCAATCTTC
cdr3_aa: CASSQTTAPGASIF
cdr3_length: 14
v_call: TRBV4-1
clone_size: many
d_call: .
j_call: TRBJ2-1

cdr3_nt: TGTGCCAGCAGCTACCCTCCGGGGCTAGCGGGAAAAGAGACCCAGTACTTC
cdr3_aa: CASSYPPGLAGKETQYF
cdr3_length: 17
v_call: TRBV2
clone_size: few
d_call: TRBD2
j_call: TRBJ2-5

cdr3_nt: TGTGCCAGCAGCTTAGAACAGGGAAGTGAGCAGTTCTTC
cdr3_aa: CASSLEQGSEQFF
cdr3_length: 13
v_call: TRBV7-8
clone_size: few
d_call: .
j_call: TRBJ2-1

cdr3_nt: TGCAGTGCTACGGGGGAGGCACAGGGGGCATACGAGCAGTACTTC
cdr3_aa: CSATGEAQGAYEQYF
cdr3_length: 15
v_call: TRBV20-1
clone_size: .
d_call: TRBD1
j_call: TRBJ2-7

cdr3_nt: TGCAGCGTTGGGGGGGCCGGAGGGACAGGGGGGACCTACGAGCAGTACTTC
cdr3_aa: CSVGGAGGTGGTYEQYF
cdr3_length: 17
v_call: TRBV29-1
clone_size: many
d_call: TRBD1
j_call: TRBJ2-7

cdr3_nt: TGCAGTGCTAGCGGCGGGGGGGCAACAGATACGCAGTATTTT
cdr3_aa: CSASGGGATDTQYF
cdr3_length: 14
v_call: TRBV20-1
clone_size: .
d_call: TRBD2
j_call: TRBJ2-3

cdr3_nt: TGCAGTACCAAACTGGGGGACAGGGACTACGAGCAGTACTTC
cdr3_aa: CSTKLGDRDYEQYF
cdr3_length: 14
v_call: TRBV20-1
clone_size: .
d_call: TRBD1
j_call: TRBJ2-7

cdr3_nt: TGTGCCAGCAGCCCGGACACGAGGTACTACAATGAGCAGTTCTTC
cdr3_aa: CASSPDTRYYNEQFF
cdr3_length: 15
v_call: TRBV7-9
clone_size: many
d_call: .
j_call: TRBJ2-1

cdr3_nt: TGTGCCAGCAGCTTCGGAGGAGGGCTATTCACAGATACGCAGTATTTT
cdr3_aa: CASSFGGGLFTDTQYF
cdr3_length: 16
v_call: TRBV11-2
clone_size: .
d_call: .
j_call: TRBJ2-3

cdr3_nt: TGTGCCAGCAGTTTAGACAGAATATCCTACGAGCAGTACTTC
cdr3_aa: CASSLDRISYEQYF
cdr3_length: 14
v_call: TRBV12-3/TRBV12-4
clone_size: many
d_call: .
j_call: TRBJ2-7

cdr3_nt: TGCAGTGCTCCCCCGGGGGTTAGCACAGATACGCAGTATTTT
cdr3_aa: CSAPPGVSTDTQYF
cdr3_length: 14
v_call: TRBV20-1
clone_size: .
d_call: .
j_call: TRBJ2-3

cdr3_nt: TGTGCCAGCAGCCCGGGGAGGACAGCGGCCTTTTCTAACTATGGCTACACCTTC
cdr3_aa: CASSPGRTAAFSNYGYTF
cdr3_length: 18
v_call: TRBV6-1
clone_size: many
d_call: .
j_call: TRBJ1-2

cdr3_nt: TGTGCTAGTGGTTTGGAGGGGATAGGCGAGCAGTACTTC
cdr3_aa: CASGLEGIGEQYF
cdr3_length: 13
v_call: TRBV12-5
clone_size: many
d_call: .
j_call: TRBJ2-7

cdr3_nt: TGTGCCAGTAGCATCACAGGGGGCGGTCAGCCCCAGCATTTT
cdr3_aa: CASSITGGGQPQHF
cdr3_length: 14
v_call: TRBV19
clone_size: many
d_call: TRBD1
j_call: TRBJ1-5

cdr3_nt: TGTGCCAGCAGTTTTGATTCCGGGGCCCTAGGTGAGCAGTTCTTC
cdr3_aa: CASSFDSGALGEQFF
cdr3_length: 15
v_call: TRBV28
clone_size: many
d_call: .
j_call: TRBJ2-1

cdr3_nt: TGTGCCAGCAGCGAGGACAGGTCGTATGGCTACACCTTC
cdr3_aa: CASSEDRSYGYTF
cdr3_length: 13
v_call: TRBV7-9
clone_size: many
d_call: TRBD1
j_call: TRBJ1-2

cdr3_nt: TGTGCCAGCAGTGAAAACTCCCGGGGAGAGACCCAGTACTTC
cdr3_aa: CASSENSRGETQYF
cdr3_length: 14
v_call: TRBV6-1
clone_size: many
d_call: .
j_call: TRBJ2-5